Listed below are T cell receptor beta chains from one sample, sequenced in a study of post-analysis software for immune sequencing data. MiXCR, run by TCRdb on the PCR reads, gives a single entry per CDR3 protein. This sample has more than 500,000 distinct CDR3 sequences, with around 34% found just once. Specimen: blood. The source of these receptors is a girl aged 2-17 years with multiple sclerosis. The CDR3 runs from the conserved cysteine through the conserved F or W. A D gene is named only where the DNA matches it firmly. Where a row states a size, it is once, few, many or the class of an expanded clone; other rows omit it.

cdr3_nt cdr3_aa j_call d_call clone_size v_call
TGTGCCAGCAGTGACTTCCGGGGGGGCACAGATACGCGGTATTTT CASSDFRGGTDTRYF TRBJ2-3 TRBD2 . TRBV6-5
TGTGCCAGCAGCTTACGGGGGCTGAACACTGAAGCTTTCTTT CASSLRGLNTEAFF TRBJ1-1 . . TRBV11-2
TGTGCCAGCAGCTTATATAGCGGGGATACCTACGAGCAGTACTTC CASSLYSGDTYEQYF TRBJ2-7 TRBD2 few TRBV7-2
TGCGCCAGCAGCTCTGGGACGGCTGGAAACACCATATATTTT CASSSGTAGNTIYF TRBJ1-3 . . TRBV5-1
TGCAGCGTTGGTAGGGTATTCACAGATACGCAGTATTTT CSVGRVFTDTQYF TRBJ2-3 . once TRBV29-1
TGTGCCATCAGTGGGGGGACTCTCAATGAGCAGTTCTTC CAISGGTLNEQFF TRBJ2-1 . . TRBV10-3
TGTGCCAGCAGTTCTAGCGGGGGTTCAGAGACCCAGTACTTC CASSSSGGSETQYF TRBJ2-5 TRBD2 few TRBV12-3/TRBV12-4
TGTGCCAGCAGCCCCCACAGGTTACTAGCCAAAAACATTCAGTACTTC CASSPHRLLAKNIQYF TRBJ2-4 . . TRBV11-2
TGTGCCAGCAGCTTTCGACAGACGGCTGAGACCCAGTACTTC CASSFRQTAETQYF TRBJ2-5 . few TRBV7-8
TGTGCCAGCACCCCGTCCGGGGTTAGGACAGATACGCAGTATTTT CASTPSGVRTDTQYF TRBJ2-3 . . TRBV12-3/TRBV12-4
TGTGCCAGCACCGCTTCGGGGGCGCGGGGTGAAAAACTGTTTTTT CASTASGARGEKLFF TRBJ1-4 . few TRBV6-6
TGCAGTGCTAGAGTCGGTCAGGGGGTGAACTACGAGCAGTACTTC CSARVGQGVNYEQYF TRBJ2-7 TRBD1 . TRBV20-1